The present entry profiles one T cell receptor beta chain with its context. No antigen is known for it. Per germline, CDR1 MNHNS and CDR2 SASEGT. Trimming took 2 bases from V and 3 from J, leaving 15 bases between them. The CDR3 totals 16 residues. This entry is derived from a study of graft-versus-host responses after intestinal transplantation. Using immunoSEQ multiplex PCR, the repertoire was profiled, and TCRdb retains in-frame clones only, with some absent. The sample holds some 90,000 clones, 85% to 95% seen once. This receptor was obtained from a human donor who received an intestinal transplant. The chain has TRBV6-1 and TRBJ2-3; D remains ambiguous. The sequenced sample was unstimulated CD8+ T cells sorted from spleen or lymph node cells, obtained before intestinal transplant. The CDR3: CASSESVTIRTDTQYF. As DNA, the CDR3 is TGTGCCAGCAGTGAATCGGTCACAATCAGGACAGATACGCAGTATTTT.